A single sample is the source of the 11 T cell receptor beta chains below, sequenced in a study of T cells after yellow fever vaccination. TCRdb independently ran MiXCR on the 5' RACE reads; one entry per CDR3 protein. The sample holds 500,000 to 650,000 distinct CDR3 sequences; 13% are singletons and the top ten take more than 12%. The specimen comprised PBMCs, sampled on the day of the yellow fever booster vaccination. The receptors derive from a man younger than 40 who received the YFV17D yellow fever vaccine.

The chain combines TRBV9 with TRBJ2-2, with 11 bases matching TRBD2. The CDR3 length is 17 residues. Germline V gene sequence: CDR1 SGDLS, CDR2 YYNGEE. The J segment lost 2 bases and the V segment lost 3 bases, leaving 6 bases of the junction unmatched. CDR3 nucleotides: TGTGCCAGCAGCGAGAGCACTAGCGGGGGAAACACCGGGGAGCTGTTTTTT. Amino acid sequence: CASSESTSGGNTGELFF.

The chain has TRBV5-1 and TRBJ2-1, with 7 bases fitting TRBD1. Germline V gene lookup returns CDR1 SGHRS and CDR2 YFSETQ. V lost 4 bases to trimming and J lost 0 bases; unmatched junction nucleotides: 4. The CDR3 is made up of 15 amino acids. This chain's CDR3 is CASSTRDSSYNEQFF. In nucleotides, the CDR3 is TGCGCCAGCAGCACCCGGGACAGCTCCTACAATGAGCAGTTCTTC.

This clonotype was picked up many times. The CDR3 DNA reads as TGTGCCAGTAGCGGCTATCAAGAGACCCAGTACTTC. Protein product: CASSGYQETQYF. The rearrangement joins TRBV7-2 to TRBJ2-5, with D tentatively TRBD2 (6 bases). Looked up from germline, CDR1 is SGHTA and CDR2 is FQGNSA. V shed 9 bases and J shed 2 bases, with 10 bases lying between them. The CDR3 loop spans 12 amino acids. The whole variable domain, remainder taken from reference TRBV7-2 and TRBJ2-5, is GAGVSQSPSNKVTEKGKDVELRCDPISGHTALYWYRQSLGQGLEFLIYFQGNSAPDKSGLPSDRFSAERTGGSVSTLTIQRTQQEDSAVYLCASSGYQETQYFGPGTRLLVL.

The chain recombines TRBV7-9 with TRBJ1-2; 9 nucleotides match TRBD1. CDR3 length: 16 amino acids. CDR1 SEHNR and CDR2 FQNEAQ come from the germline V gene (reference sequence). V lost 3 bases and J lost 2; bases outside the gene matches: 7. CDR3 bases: TGTGCCAGCAGCTTGCCTTTGGACAGGGGCAACTATGGCTACACCTTC. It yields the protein CASSLPLDRGNYGYTF.

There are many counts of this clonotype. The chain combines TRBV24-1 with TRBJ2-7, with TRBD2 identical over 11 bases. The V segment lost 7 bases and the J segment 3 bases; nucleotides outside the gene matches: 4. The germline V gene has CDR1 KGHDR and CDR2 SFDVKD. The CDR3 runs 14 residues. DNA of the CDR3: TGTGCCACCAGCCTGGGGACTAGCGGCTACGAGCAGTACTTC. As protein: CATSLGTSGYEQYF.

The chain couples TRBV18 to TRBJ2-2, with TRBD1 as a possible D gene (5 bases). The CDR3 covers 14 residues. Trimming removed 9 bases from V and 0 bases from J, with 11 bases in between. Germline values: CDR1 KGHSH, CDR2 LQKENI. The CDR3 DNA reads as TGTGCCAGTTCAGTGGACACGAACACCGGGGAGCTGTTTTTT. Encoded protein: CASSVDTNTGELFF.

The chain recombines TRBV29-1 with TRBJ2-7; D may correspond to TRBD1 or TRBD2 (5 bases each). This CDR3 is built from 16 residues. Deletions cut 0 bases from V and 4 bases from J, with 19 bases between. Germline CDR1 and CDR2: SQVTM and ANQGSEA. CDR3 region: CSVEDPRQGPGYEQYF. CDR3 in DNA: TGCAGCGTTGAAGATCCAAGGCAGGGCCCGGGATACGAGCAGTACTTC.

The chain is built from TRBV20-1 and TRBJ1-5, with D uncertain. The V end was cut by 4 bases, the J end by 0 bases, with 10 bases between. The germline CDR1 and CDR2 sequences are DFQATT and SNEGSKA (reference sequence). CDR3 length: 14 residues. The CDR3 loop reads CSAKIPDSNQPQHF. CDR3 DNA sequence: TGCAGTGCTAAGATCCCCGATAGCAATCAGCCCCAGCATTTT.

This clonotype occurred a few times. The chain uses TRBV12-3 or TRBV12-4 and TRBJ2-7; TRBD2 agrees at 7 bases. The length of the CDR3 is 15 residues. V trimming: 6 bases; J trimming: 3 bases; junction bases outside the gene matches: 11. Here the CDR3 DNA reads TGTGCCAGCAGGCCTAGGGCGGGAGCGGACTACGAGCAGTACTTC. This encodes CASRPRAGADYEQYF.

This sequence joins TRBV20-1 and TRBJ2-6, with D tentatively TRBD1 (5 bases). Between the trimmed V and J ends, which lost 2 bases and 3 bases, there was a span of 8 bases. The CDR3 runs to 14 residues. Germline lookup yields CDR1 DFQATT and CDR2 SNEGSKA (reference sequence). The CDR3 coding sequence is TGCAGTGCTAGACCAGGGCATGGGGCCAACGTCCTGACTTTC. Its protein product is CSARPGHGANVLTF.

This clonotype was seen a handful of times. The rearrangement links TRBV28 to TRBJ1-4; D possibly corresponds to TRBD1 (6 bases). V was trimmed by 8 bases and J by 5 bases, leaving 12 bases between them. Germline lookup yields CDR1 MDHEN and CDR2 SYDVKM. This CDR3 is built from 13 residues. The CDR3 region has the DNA TGTGCCAGCTTCGACAGGAACAATGAAAAACTGTTTTTT. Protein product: CASFDRNNEKLFF.